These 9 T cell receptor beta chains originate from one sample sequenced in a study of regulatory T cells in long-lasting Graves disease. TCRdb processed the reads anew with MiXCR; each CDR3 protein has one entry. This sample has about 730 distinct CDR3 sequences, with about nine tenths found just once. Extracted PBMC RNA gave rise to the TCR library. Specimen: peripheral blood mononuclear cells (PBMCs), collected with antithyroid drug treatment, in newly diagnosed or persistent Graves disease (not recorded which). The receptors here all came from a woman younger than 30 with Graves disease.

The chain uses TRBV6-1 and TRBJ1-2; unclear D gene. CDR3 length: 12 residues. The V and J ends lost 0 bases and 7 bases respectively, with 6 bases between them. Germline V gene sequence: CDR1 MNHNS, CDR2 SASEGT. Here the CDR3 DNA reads TGTGCCAGCAGTGAAGCCGGTTTTGGCTACACCTTC. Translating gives CASSEAGFGYTF.

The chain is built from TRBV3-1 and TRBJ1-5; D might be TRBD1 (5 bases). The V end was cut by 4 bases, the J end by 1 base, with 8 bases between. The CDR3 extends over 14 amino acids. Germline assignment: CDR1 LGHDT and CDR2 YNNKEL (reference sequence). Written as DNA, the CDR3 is TGTGCCAGCAGCCGGAAGGGGAGCAATCAGCCCCAGCATTTT. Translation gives CASSRKGSNQPQHF. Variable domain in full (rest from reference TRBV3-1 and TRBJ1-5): DTAVSQTPKYLVTQMGNDKSIKCEQNLGHDTMYWYKQDSKKFLKIMFSYNNKELIINETVPNRFSPKSPDKAHLNLHINSLELGDSAVYFCASSRKGSNQPQHFGDGTRLSIL.

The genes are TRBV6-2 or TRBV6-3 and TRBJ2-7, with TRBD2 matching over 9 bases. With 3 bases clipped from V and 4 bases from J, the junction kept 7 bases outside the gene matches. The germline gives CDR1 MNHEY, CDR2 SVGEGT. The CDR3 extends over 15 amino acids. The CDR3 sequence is CASSYLQREVYEQYF. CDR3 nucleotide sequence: TGTGCCAGCAGTTATCTTCAGCGGGAGGTGTACGAGCAGTACTTC.

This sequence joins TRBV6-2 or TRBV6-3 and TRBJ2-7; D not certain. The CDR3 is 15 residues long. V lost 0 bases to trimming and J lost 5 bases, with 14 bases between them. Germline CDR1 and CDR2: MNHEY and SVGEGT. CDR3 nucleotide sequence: TGTGCCAGCAGTTACTCGACGTACCCCGGGCACGAGCAGTACTTC. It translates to CASSYSTYPGHEQYF.

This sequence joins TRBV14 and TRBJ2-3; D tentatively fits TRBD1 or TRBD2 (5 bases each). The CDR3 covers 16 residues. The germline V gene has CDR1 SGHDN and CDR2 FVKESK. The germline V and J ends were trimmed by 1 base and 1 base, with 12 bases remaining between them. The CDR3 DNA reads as TGTGCCAGCAGCCAAGGATGGCAGGGACGCACAGATACGCAGTATTTT. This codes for CASSQGWQGRTDTQYF.

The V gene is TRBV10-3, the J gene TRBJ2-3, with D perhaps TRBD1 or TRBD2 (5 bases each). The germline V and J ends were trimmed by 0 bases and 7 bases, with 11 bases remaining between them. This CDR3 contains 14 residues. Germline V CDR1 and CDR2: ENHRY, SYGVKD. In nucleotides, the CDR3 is TGTGCCATCAGTGAGTCACAGGAGGTTTATACGCAGTATTTT. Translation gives CAISESQEVYTQYF.

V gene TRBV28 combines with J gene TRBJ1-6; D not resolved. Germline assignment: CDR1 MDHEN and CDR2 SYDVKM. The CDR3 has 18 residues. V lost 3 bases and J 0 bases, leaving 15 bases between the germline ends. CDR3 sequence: CASSLNRDLSSYNSPLHF. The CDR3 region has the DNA TGTGCCAGCAGTTTGAATAGGGATCTTAGCTCCTATAATTCACCCCTCCACTTT.

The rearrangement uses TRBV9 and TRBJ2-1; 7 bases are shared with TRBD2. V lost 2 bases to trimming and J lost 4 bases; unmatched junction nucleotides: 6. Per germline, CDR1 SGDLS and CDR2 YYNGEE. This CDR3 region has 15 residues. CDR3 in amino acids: CASSVSLGGYNEQFF. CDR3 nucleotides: TGTGCCAGCAGCGTGAGTCTCGGGGGGTACAATGAGCAGTTCTTC.

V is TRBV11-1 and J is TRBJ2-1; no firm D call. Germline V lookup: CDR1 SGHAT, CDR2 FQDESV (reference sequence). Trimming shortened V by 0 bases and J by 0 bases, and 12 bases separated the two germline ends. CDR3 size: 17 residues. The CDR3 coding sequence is TGTGCCAGCAGCTTAGCCAGGCCCCCTAGCTCCTACAATGAGCAGTTCTTC. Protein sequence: CASSLARPPSSYNEQFF.